A single count supports the clone carrying this T cell receptor (beta chain). The source of the sample is a study of blood T cell repertoires in COVID-19. The wider study: Acute-phase and convalescent COVID-19 samples originated in the United States, Italy and Spain.

This CDR3 has 16 residues. The germline CDR1 and CDR2 sequences are ENHRY and SYGVKD. Trimming pared 3 bases from V and 0 bases from J, leaving 12 bases between. TCRdb keeps only in-frame clones here, not all; method: immunoSEQ multiplex PCR. This repertoire shows approximately 15,000 clones, 70% to 90% found once; its top ten account for 10% to 15%. This rearrangement joins TRBV10-3 to TRBJ1-3; a weak D match, TRBD1 (6 bases). The TCR sequence derives from a human donor in a cohort sampled during active COVID-19. The material sequenced was peripheral blood. The CDR3: CAISEGQRVSGNTIYF. In DNA, the CDR3 is TGTGCCATCAGTGAAGGACAGAGAGTCTCTGGAAACACCATATATTTT.